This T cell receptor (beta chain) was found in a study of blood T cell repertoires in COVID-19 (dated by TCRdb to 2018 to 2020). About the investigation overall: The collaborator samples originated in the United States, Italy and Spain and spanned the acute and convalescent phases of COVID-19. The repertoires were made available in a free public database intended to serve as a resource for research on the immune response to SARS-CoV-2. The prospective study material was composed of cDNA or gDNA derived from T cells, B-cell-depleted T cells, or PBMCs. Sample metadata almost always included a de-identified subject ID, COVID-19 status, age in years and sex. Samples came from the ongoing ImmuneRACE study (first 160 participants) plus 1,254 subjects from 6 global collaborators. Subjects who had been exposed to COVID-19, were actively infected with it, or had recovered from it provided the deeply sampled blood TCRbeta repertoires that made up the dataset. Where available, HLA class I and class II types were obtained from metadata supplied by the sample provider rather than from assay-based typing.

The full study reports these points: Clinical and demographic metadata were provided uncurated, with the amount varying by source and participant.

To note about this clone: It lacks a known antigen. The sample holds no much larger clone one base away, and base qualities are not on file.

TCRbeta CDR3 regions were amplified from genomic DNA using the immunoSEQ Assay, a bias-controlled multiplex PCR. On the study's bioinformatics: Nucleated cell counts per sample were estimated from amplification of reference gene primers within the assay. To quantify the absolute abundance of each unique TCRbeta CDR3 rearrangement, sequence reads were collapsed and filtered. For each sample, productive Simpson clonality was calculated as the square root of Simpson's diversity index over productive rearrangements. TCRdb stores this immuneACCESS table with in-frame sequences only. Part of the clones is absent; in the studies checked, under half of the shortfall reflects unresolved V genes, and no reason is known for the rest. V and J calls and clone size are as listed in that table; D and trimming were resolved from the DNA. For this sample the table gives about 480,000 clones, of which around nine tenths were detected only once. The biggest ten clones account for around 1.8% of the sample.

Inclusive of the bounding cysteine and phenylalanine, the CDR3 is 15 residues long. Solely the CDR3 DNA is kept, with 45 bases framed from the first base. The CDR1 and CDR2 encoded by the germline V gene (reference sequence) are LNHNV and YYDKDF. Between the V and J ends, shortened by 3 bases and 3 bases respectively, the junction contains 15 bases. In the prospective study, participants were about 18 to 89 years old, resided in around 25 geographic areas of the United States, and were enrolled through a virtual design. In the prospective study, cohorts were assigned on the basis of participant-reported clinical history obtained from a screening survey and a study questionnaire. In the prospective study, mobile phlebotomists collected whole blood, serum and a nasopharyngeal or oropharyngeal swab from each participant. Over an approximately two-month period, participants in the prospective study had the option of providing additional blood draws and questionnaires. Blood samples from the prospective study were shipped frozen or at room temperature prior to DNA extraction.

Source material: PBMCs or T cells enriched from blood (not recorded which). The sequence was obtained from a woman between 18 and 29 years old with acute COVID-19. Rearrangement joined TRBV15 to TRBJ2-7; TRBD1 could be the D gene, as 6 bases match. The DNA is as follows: TGTGCCACCAGCAGGGACAGCCGAAATAACTACGAGCAGTACTTC. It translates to CATSRDSRNNYEQYF.